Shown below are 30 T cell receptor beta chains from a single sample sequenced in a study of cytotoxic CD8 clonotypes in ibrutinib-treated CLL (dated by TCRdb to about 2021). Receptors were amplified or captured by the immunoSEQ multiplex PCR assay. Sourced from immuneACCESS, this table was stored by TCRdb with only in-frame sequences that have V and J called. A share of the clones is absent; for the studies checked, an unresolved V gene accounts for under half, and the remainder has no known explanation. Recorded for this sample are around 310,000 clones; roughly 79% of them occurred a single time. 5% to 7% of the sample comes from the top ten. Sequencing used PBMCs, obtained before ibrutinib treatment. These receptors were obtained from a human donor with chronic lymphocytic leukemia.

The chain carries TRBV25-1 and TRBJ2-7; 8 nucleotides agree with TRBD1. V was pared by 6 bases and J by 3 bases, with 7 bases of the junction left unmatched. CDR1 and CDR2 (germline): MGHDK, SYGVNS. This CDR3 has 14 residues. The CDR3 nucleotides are TGTGCCAGCAGGATGGACAGGGAGGACTACGAGCAGTACTTC. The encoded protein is CASRMDREDYEQYF.

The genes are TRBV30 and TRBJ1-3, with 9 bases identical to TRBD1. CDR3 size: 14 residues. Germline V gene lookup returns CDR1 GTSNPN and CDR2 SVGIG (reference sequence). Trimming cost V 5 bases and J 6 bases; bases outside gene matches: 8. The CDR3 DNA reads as TGTGCCTGGGCTACAGGGGGCGGAGTAAACACCATATATTTT. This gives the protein CAWATGGGVNTIYF.

The CDR3 protein is CASSAGGPGQGRMFF. The CDR3 region has the DNA TGTGCCAGCAGCGCGGGGGGACCGGGACAGGGGCGGATGTTCTTC. The gene calls are TRBV9 and TRBJ2-1; 10 bases fit TRBD1. The CDR3 has 15 amino acids. V lost 3 bases, J lost 15 bases, and 15 bases stayed unmatched. CDR1 and CDR2 from the germline V gene are SGDLS and YYNGEE.

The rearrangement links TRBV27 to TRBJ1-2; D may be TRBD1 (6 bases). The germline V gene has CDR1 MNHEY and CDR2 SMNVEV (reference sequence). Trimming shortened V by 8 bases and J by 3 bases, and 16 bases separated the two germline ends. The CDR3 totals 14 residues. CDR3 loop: CASRPGTWDYGYTF. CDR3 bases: TGTGCCAGCCGCCCCGGGACATGGGACTATGGCTACACCTTC.

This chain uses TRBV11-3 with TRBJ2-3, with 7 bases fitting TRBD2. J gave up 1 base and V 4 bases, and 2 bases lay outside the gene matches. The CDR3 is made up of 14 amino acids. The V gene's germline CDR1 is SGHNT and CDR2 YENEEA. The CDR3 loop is CASSWAGGTDTQYF. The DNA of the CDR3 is TGTGCCAGCAGCTGGGCGGGGGGCACAGATACGCAGTATTTT.

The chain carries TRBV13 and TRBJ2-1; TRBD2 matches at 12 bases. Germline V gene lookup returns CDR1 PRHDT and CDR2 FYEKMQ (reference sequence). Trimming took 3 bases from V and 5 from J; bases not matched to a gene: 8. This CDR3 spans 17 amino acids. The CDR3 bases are TGTGCCAGCAGCTTTATACTGCGGACTAGCGGGGACAATGAGCAGTTCTTC. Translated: CASSFILRTSGDNEQFF.

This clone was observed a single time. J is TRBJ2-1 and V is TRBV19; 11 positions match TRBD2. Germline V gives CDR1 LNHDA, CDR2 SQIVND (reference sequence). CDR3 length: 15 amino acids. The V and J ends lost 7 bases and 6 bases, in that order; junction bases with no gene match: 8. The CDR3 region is CASTLTSGRFNEQFF. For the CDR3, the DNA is TGTGCCAGTACCCTAACTAGCGGGAGATTCAATGAGCAGTTCTTC.

CDR3 nucleotides: TGTGCCAGCAGCTTGGACAGGGATAGGGGCTACACCTTC. Protein: CASSLDRDRGYTF. This chain uses TRBV7-3 with TRBJ1-2, with 8 bases matching TRBD1. The CDR3 runs 13 residues. With 3 bases clipped from V and 8 bases from J, the junction kept 5 bases outside the gene matches. Germline V lookup: CDR1 SGHTA, CDR2 FQGTGA. The whole variable domain, filled in from reference TRBV7-3 and TRBJ1-2, reads GAGVSQTPSNKVTEKGKYVELRCDPISGHTALYWYRQSLGQGPEFLIYFQGTGAADDSGLPNDRFFAVRPEGSVSTLKIQRTERGDSAVYLCASSLDRDRGYTFGSGTRLTVV.

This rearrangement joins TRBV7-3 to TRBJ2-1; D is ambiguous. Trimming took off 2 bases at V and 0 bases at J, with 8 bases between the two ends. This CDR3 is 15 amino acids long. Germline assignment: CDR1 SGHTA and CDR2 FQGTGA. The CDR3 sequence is CASSLSGDSYNEQFF. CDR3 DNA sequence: TGTGCCAGCAGCTTATCTGGGGACTCCTACAATGAGCAGTTCTTC. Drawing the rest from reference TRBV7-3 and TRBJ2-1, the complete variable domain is GAGVSQTPSNKVTEKGKYVELRCDPISGHTALYWYRQSLGQGPEFLIYFQGTGAADDSGLPNDRFFAVRPEGSVSTLKIQRTERGDSAVYLCASSLSGDSYNEQFFGPGTRLTVL.

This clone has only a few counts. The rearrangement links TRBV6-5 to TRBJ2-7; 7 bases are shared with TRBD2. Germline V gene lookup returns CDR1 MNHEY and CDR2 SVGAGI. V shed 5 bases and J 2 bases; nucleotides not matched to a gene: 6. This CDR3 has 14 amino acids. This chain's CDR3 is CASSREAWTYEQYF. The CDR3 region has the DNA TGTGCCAGCAGTCGGGAGGCGTGGACCTACGAGCAGTACTTC.

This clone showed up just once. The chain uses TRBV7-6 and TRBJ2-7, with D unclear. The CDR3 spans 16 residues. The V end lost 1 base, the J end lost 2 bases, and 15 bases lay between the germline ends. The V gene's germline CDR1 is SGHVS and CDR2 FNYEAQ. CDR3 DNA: TGTGCCAGCAGCTTAGTCTTCGGGCAGAAAGCCTACGAGCAGTACTTC. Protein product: CASSLVFGQKAYEQYF.

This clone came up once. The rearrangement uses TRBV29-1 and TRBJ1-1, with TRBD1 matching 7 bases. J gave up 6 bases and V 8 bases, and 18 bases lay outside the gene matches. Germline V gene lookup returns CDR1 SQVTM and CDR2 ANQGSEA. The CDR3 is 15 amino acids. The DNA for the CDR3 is TGCAGCTGTTGGGGGGACAGCTTCGAATTGTCTGAAGCTTTCTTT. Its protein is CSCWGDSFELSEAFF.

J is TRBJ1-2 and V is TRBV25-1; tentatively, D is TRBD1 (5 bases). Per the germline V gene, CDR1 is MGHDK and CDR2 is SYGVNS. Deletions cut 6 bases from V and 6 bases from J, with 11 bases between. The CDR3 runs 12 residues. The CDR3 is CASSPGVHGYTF. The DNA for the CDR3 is TGTGCCAGCAGCCCGGGGGTTCATGGCTACACCTTC.

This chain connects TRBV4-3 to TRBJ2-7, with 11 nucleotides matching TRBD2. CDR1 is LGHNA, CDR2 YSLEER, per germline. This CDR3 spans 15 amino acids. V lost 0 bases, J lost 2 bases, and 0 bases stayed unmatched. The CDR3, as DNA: TGCGCCAGCAGCCAAGAGACTAGCGGGGCCTACGAGCAGTACTTC. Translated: CASSQETSGAYEQYF.

CDR3 protein: CASSGLFGTDTQYF. The CDR3 DNA reads TGCGCCAGCAGCGGACTCTTCGGGACAGATACGCAGTATTTT. This rearrangement joins TRBV5-1 to TRBJ2-3; D may be TRBD2 (5 bases). The CDR3 extends over 14 amino acids. Looked up from germline, CDR1 is SGHRS and CDR2 is YFSETQ. The V end lost 4 bases, the J end lost 3 bases, and 12 bases lay between the germline ends. The full variable domain, with the rest looked up from reference TRBV5-1 and TRBJ2-3, is KAGVTQTPRYLIKTRGQQVTLSCSPISGHRSVSWYQQTPGQGLQFLFEYFSETQRNKGNFPGRFSGRQFSNSRSEMNVSTLELGDSALYLCASSGLFGTDTQYFGPGTRLTVL.

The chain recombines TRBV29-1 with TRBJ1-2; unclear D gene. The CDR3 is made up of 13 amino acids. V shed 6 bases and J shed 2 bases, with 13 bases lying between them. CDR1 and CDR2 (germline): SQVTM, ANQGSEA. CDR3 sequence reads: CSVRLNTNYGYTF. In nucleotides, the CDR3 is TGCAGCGTCCGACTGAATACGAACTATGGCTACACCTTC.

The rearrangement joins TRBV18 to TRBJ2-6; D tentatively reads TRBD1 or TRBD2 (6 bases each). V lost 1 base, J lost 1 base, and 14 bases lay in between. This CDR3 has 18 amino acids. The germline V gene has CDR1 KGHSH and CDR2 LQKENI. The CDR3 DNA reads TGTGCCAGCTCACCACGGTCTTGGGGGGCGTCTGGGGCCAACGTCCTGACTTTC. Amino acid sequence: CASSPRSWGASGANVLTF.

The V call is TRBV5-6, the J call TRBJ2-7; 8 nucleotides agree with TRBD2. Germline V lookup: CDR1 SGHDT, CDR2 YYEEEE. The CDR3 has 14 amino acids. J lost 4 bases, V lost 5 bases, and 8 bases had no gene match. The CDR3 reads CASSPGGTLYEQYF. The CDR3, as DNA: TGTGCCAGCAGTCCGGGAGGGACGTTGTACGAGCAGTACTTC.

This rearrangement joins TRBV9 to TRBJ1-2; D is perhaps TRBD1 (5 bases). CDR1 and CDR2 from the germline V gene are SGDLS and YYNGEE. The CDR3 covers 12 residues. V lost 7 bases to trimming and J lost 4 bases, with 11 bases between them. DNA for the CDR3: TGTGCCAGCGCGGGGCAGGTCTATGGCTACACCTTC. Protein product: CASAGQVYGYTF.

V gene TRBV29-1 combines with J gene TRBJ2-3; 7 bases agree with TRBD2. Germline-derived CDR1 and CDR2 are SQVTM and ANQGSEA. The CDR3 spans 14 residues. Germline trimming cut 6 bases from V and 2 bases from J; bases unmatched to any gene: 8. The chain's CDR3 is CSVAASGSTDTQYF. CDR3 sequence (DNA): TGCAGCGTGGCTGCTAGCGGCTCCACAGATACGCAGTATTTT.

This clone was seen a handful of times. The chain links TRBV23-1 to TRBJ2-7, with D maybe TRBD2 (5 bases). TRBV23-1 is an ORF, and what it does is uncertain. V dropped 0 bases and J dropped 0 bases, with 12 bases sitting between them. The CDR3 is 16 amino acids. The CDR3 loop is CASSQSRKTSSYEQYF. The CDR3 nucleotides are TGCGCCAGCAGTCAATCACGGAAAACTAGCTCCTACGAGCAGTACTTC.

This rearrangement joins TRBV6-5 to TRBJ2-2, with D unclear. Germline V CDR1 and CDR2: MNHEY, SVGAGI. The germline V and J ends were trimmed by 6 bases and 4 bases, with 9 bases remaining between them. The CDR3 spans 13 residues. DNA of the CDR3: TGTGCCAGCAGCCTTCCAAGCACCGGGGAGCTGTTTTTT. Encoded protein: CASSLPSTGELFF.

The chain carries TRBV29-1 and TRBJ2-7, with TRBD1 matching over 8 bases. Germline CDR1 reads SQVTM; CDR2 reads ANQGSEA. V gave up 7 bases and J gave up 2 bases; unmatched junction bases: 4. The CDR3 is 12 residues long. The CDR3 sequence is CSGGTGAYEQYF. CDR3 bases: TGCAGCGGTGGGACAGGAGCCTACGAGCAGTACTTC.

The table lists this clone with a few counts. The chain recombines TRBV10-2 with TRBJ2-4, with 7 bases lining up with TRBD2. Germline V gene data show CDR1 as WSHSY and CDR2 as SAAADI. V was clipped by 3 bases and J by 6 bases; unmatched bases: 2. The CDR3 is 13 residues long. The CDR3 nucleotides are TGCGCCAGCAGTGAACTAGCGCGAAACATTCAGTACTTC. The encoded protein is CASSELARNIQYF.

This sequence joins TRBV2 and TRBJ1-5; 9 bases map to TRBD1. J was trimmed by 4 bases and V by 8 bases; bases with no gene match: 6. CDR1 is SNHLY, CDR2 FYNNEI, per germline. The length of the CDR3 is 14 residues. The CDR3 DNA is TGTGCCAGCTCCGGGACAGGGCATAATCAGCCCCAGCATTTT. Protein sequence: CASSGTGHNQPQHF.

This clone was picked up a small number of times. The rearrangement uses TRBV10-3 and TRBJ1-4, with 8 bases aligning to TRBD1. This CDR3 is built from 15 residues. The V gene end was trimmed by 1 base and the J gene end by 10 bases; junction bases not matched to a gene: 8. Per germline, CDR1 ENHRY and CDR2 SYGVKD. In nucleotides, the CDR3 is TGTGCCATCAGTGAGTTACAGGGGGGTAACGGAAAACTGTTTTTT. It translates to CAISELQGGNGKLFF.

The CDR3 sequence is CASSQDQRGVSSPQYF. The CDR3 DNA is TGTGCCAGCAGCCAAGACCAGCGGGGGGTTAGTTCGCCCCAGTACTTC. The chain uses TRBV6-4 and TRBJ2-5; 9 nucleotides agree with TRBD2. Germline CDR1 reads MRHNA; CDR2 reads SNTAGT. The CDR3 is 16 residues long. J was trimmed by 9 bases and V by 6 bases; bases with no gene match: 17.

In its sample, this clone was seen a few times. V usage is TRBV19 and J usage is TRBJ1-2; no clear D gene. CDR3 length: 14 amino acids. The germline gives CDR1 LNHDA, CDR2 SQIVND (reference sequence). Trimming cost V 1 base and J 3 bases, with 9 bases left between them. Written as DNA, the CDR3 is TGTGCCAGTAGTATAGTTGCGGACCACTATGGCTACACCTTC. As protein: CASSIVADHYGYTF.

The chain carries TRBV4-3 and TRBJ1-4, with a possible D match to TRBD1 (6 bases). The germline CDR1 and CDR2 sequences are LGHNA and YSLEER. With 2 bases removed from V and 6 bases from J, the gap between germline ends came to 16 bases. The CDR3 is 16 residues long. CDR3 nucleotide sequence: TGCGCCAGCAGCCAATATTACAGGGAGACGGATGAAAAACTGTTTTTT. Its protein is CASSQYYRETDEKLFF.

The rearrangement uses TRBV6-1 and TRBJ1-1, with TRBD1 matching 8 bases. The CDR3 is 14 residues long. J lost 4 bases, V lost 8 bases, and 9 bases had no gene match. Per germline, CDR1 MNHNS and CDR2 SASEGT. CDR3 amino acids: CASGLQTGATEAFF. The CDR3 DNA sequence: TGTGCCAGCGGGTTACAGACAGGGGCCACTGAAGCTTTCTTT.